This TCR beta chain was found in a study of cytomegalovirus exposure and HLA in healthy donors. This CDR3 contains 13 residues. V was clipped by 4 bases and J by 5 bases, with 8 bases between them. Per the germline V gene, CDR1 is MDHEN and CDR2 is SYDVKM. Assay: immunoSEQ multiplex PCR; the TCRdb copy retains only in-frame clones and omits some. The table has 150,000 to 200,000 clones, more than 80% seen once; the top ten hold roughly 3%. This clone showed up just once. The TCR comes from a woman between 18 and 30 years old in good health and CMV-seropositive. The sequencing sample was made of PBMCs. The chain recombines TRBV28 with TRBJ1-4; maybe TRBD1 (6 bases). This CDR3 is CASSSGQNEKLFF. The CDR3 coding sequence is TGTGCCAGCAGTTCTGGACAGAATGAAAAACTGTTTTTT.